This is a list of T cell receptor beta chains from one sample in a study of T cell responses to AZD1222 COVID-19 vaccine. Method: immunoSEQ multiplex PCR; TCRdb's copy keeps in-frame clones and lacks some. The table lists about 180,000 clones, 88% of them singletons. The sequencing used peripheral blood, collected on day 0 of AZD1222 vaccination. These receptors all come from an adult in good health. CDR3s include the opening cysteine and the closing phenylalanine or tryptophan. Each record gives: clone size, D gene, J gene, V gene, CDR3 DNA, CDR3 protein. The D gene is left open where the match is weak. Not every row has a clone size; where given, it reads once, few, many or a size class.

. | . | TRBJ1-6 | TRBV7-9 | TGTGCCAGCAGCTATTGGGCAGACGGAGGGAATTCACCCCTCCACTTT | CASSYWADGGNSPLHF
. | . | TRBJ1-5 | TRBV28 | TGTGCCAGCAGTTTTAGGGCCCAAGGGCCCCAGCATTTT | CASSFRAQGPQHF
. | . | TRBJ1-5 | TRBV2 | TGTGCCAGCAGACAGAGCAATCAGCCCCAGCATTTT | CASRQSNQPQHF
. | . | TRBJ1-2 | TRBV15 | TGTGCCACCAGCGGAGGGGACCTCCGGGGCTACACCTTC | CATSGGDLRGYTF
. | . | TRBJ2-3 | TRBV6-5 | TGTGCCAGCACTCCATCAGCGACGAGCACAGATACGCAGTATTTT | CASTPSATSTDTQYF
. | . | TRBJ1-5 | TRBV2 | TGTGCCAGCAGTGATTGGCAGGGCAATCAGCCCCAGCATTTT | CASSDWQGNQPQHF
once | . | TRBJ1-1 | TRBV6-5 | TGTGCCAGCACCCAAGCCCGGAACACTGAAGCTTTCTTT | CASTQARNTEAFF
. | . | TRBJ2-7 | TRBV29-1 | TGCAGCGTTGGGCCCCTACAGCGCAGAAGTCAGGTTTACGAGCAGTACTTC | CSVGPLQRRSQVYEQYF
. | TRBD2 | TRBJ2-6 | TRBV5-1 | TGCGCCAGCAGCTTGGGACTAGCGGGGGGACTCTGGGTTCCCTCTGGGGCCAACGTCCTGACTTTC | CASSLGLAGGLWVPSGANVLTF
. | TRBD1 | TRBJ1-4 | TRBV28 | TGTGCCAGCAGGGTGACAGGGGCAAATGAAAAACTGTTTTTT | CASRVTGANEKLFF